This T cell receptor beta chain appears in the sequencing data of a study of CD8 T cells in ankylosing spondylitis. In this sample, this clonotype turned up many times. Its antigen remains unknown. Researchers built TCR beta libraries using quantitative 5'-RACE with molecular barcodes. TCRdb reprocessed the 5' RACE reads with MiXCR, giving one entry per CDR3 protein. Here the sample spans some 140,000 distinct CDR3 sequences, 5.5% to 7.5% being singletons. Germline CDR1 is LGHNA and CDR2 is YSLEER. V shed 0 bases and J shed 9 bases, with 8 bases lying between them. This CDR3 is built from 13 residues. Study conclusions and caveats: Matched synovial fluid from ankylosing spondylitis patients was reported to be enriched for disease-linked clones.

V usage is TRBV4-3 and J usage is TRBJ2-2; D tentatively reads TRBD1 or TRBD2 (5 bases each). Sequenced: blood, either unsorted or a sorted T cell fraction (not recorded which). This receptor was obtained from a female donor with ankylosing spondylitis or in good health (not recorded which). CDR3 DNA: TGCGCCAGCAGCCAAGATGAGGGGAGGGAGCTGTTTTTT. Encoded protein: CASSQDEGRELFF.